This T cell receptor (beta chain) was identified during a study of blood T cell repertoires in COVID-19. Study information: T cells, B-cell-depleted T cells, or PBMCs provided the cDNA or gDNA that served as material.

Method: immunoSEQ multiplex PCR; TCRdb's copy keeps in-frame clones and lacks some. The sample yields roughly 380,000 clones, around 87% seen once. Adults between roughly 18 and 90 years of age took part from about two dozen US areas. Researchers sorted participants into cohorts using their self-reported clinical history. Recovered participants had two consecutive negative NP/OP PCR tests, healthcare professional clearance, or symptom resolution. V lost 0 bases and J 2 bases, leaving 14 bases between the germline ends. Germline lookup yields CDR1 GTSNPN and CDR2 SVGIG (reference sequence). The CDR3 is made up of 16 amino acids.

The chain links TRBV30 to TRBJ1-5; a weak D match, TRBD1 (5 bases). Sequenced material: PBMCs or T cells enriched from blood (not recorded which). This clonotype was obtained from a man aged 30 to 45 who had recovered from COVID-19. The CDR3 sequence: CAWSVPFDRGNQPQHF. In nucleotides, the CDR3 is TGTGCCTGGAGTGTACCTTTCGACAGAGGCAATCAGCCCCAGCATTTT. Full variable domain (missing parts from reference TRBV30 and TRBJ1-5): SQTIHQWPATLVQPVGSPLSLECTVEGTSNPNLYWYRQAAGRGLQLLFYSVGIGQISSEVPQNLSASRPQDRQFILSSKKLLLSDSGFYLCAWSVPFDRGNQPQHFGDGTRLSIL.